This note documents a single T cell receptor beta chain sequence. The same CDR3 also results from other DNA sequences found in this sample. The data are from a study of blood T cell repertoires in COVID-19. Study-wide context: Whether acute or convalescent, the COVID-19 samples came from the United States, Italy and Spain.

Germline values: CDR1 SGHTA, CDR2 FQGTGA. Trimming shortened V by 2 bases and J by 2 bases, and 12 bases separated the two germline ends. There are 15 residues in the CDR3. Sequencing was performed with immunoSEQ multiplex PCR; in TCRdb, only in-frame clones are kept and a portion is missing. The table includes 30,000 to 45,000 clones, about 88% detected once. The chain combines TRBV7-3 with TRBJ2-5, with D possibly matching TRBD2 (5 bases). Specimen: peripheral blood. This receptor was obtained from a man aged 65-85 years with active COVID-19. The CDR3 sequence: CASSLLAGVQETQYF. The DNA for the CDR3 is TGTGCCAGCAGCTTACTGGCGGGTGTTCAAGAGACCCAGTACTTC. The full variable domain, in which reference TRBV7-3 and TRBJ2-5 provide the parts outside the CDR3, is GAGVSQTPSNKVTEKGKYVELRCDPISGHTALYWYRQSLGQGPEFLIYFQGTGAADDSGLPNDRFFAVRPEGSVSTLKIQRTERGDSAVYLCASSLLAGVQETQYFGPGTRLLVL.